This entry features one T cell receptor (beta chain) sequence. The identical CDR3 is also encoded by other nucleotide sequences in the sample. This CDR3 contains 14 residues. J was trimmed by 3 bases and V by 1 base; bases with no gene match: 0. The germline V gene has CDR1 SGHAT and CDR2 FQNNGV. This sample is drawn from a study of blood T cell repertoires in COVID-19. Clones were read by immunoSEQ multiplex PCR, and TCRdb kept only the in-frame ones, dropping some. The sample lists fewer than 70,000 clones, roughly 86% occurring once. J is TRBJ2-7 and V is TRBV11-2, with 10 bases that match TRBD2. This receptor was taken from a man aged 35 to 55 with COVID-19, enrolled during active disease. Sequenced input: peripheral blood. Here the CDR3 DNA reads TGTGCCAGCAGCTTAGCTAGCGGGGGCTACGAGCAGTACTTC. Protein sequence: CASSLASGGYEQYF.